This T cell receptor beta chain was recorded in a study of vaccination and CD4 T cells after COVID-19. Across the study: Mild disease affected fewer than ten convalescent patients and severe disease one, all SARS-CoV-2 positive by nasal swab PCR. Some control cultures received a CEFX pool, which served as the positive control. Others received an HIV-1 Nef pool or no peptide. Between diagnosis and the drawing of post-COVID samples lay a median approximately 95 days (range 35 to 161).

As regards this clonotype: Its cognate antigen is unknown.

In germline, CDR1 is MGHRA, CDR2 YSYEKL. The length of the CDR3 is 19 residues. V shed 4 bases, J shed 2 bases, and the junction held 12 bases outside the gene matches. An Oncomine TCR Beta short-read assay was used to sequence the DNA from cultured CD4+ T cells. TCRdb re-called the PCR reads through MiXCR, storing one row per CDR3 protein. The sample shows over 9,500 distinct CDR3 sequences, 69% of them seen only once. Treatment meaning: approximately nine-day PBMC culture with coronavirus spike peptide pools or control peptides (ViraFEST assay). V is TRBV4-1 and J is TRBJ2-1; 12 bases match TRBD1. This receptor was obtained from a human donor who had recovered from COVID-19. The sample was CD4+ T cells from blood, cultured in vitro. CDR3 sequence (DNA): TGCGCCAGCAGCCGTACCGGGACAGGGGGCCCTAGCACCTACAATGAGCAGTTCTTC. Its protein is CASSRTGTGGPSTYNEQFF.